Given below is one T cell receptor (beta chain) in context. The target antigen is unknown. Germline V gene lookup returns CDR1 LGHNT and CDR2 FRNRAP. The CDR3 extends over 12 amino acids. The J segment lost 5 bases and the V segment lost 11 bases, leaving 7 bases of the junction unmatched. TCRdb keeps only in-frame clones here, not all; method: immunoSEQ multiplex PCR. This table has over 300,000 clones, around 87% appearing once. Only Caucasian adults living in Nashville, Tennessee served as donors. The sample is drawn from a study of shared clonotypes between healthy human individuals. In the study overall: CD4 naive and memory got three plates each, CD8 naive two, CD8 memory one.

General observations from the study: Relative to clonotypes present in all four donors, those not shared had lower generation probabilities.

The sequenced material came from memory CD8+ T cells sorted from blood. As for subset: CD45RO+ cells pooled with CCR7-negative TemRA cells. The origin of this receptor is a man aged 18 to 29 in good health. This chain links TRBV12-5 with TRBJ2-7, with 9 bases that match TRBD2. The chain's CDR3 is CAVAGAKNEQYF. The CDR3 DNA is TGTGCTGTAGCGGGAGCTAAGAACGAGCAGTACTTC.